A single sample is the source of the 15 T cell receptor beta chains below, sequenced in a study of T cells in Graves' hyperthyroidism and ophthalmopathy. TCR beta CDR3 region amplification was performed from RNA transcripts. The primer set for the first-round RT-PCR of the TCR CDR3 was HTBI. Via MiXCR, TCRdb re-called the multiplex PCR reads, giving one row per CDR3 protein. The sample has under 350,000 distinct CDR3 sequences; roughly 15% are singletons. The source material was blood. The receptors derive from a woman in her thirties or forties with Graves' ophthalmopathy.

This clonotype was detected many times. The rearrangement joins TRBV7-8 to TRBJ2-5; 10 bases fit TRBD2. The CDR3 is 16 amino acids. V lost 6 bases to trimming and J lost 2 bases; unmatched junction nucleotides: 9. CDR1 and CDR2 from the germline V gene are SGHVS and FQNEAQ. CDR3 region: CASSPGTSVSQETQYF. The CDR3 nucleotides read TGTGCCAGCAGTCCCGGGACTAGCGTCTCGCAAGAGACCCAGTACTTC.

This clonotype was observed many times. J is TRBJ1-3 and V is TRBV12-3 or TRBV12-4; unclear D gene. Trimming stripped 1 base from V and 2 bases from J, with 6 bases between. This CDR3 comprises 14 residues. CDR3: CASSLGGAGNTIYF. The CDR3 DNA sequence: TGTGCCAGCAGTTTAGGGGGAGCTGGAAACACCATATATTTT.

The CDR3: CSAPRPGGRDTQYF. CDR3 coding DNA: TGCAGTGCCCCCCGGCCGGGAGGACGGGATACGCAGTATTTT. This chain links TRBV20-1 with TRBJ2-3, with 7 bases lining up with TRBD2. Germline assignment: CDR1 DFQATT and CDR2 SNEGSKA (reference sequence). V gave up 6 bases and J gave up 6 bases; unmatched junction bases: 12. The CDR3 is 14 amino acids.

Ten or more counts support this clonotype. The rearrangement links TRBV27 to TRBJ1-5, with D tentatively TRBD1 (5 bases). V was cut by 5 bases and J by 1 base, with 6 bases left in between. The CDR3 covers 13 residues. The V gene's germline CDR1 is MNHEY and CDR2 SMNVEV (reference sequence). The CDR3 loop is CASSRGSNQPQHF. The CDR3, as DNA: TGTGCCAGCAGTAGGGGCAGCAATCAGCCCCAGCATTTT.

This clonotype was counted at least ten times. As DNA, the CDR3 is TGTGCCAGCAGGGACAGAAGCTCTGGGGCCAACGTCCTGACTTTC. Protein product: CASRDRSSGANVLTF. The rearrangement links TRBV2 to TRBJ2-6, with a tentative D call TRBD1 (6 bases). This CDR3 is built from 15 residues. Trimming shortened V by 6 bases and J by 0 bases, and 9 bases separated the two germline ends. CDR1 and CDR2 (germline): SNHLY, FYNNEI. The full variable domain, its missing parts supplied by reference TRBV2 and TRBJ2-6, is EPEVTQTPSHQVTQMGQEVILRCVPISNHLYFYWYRQILGQKVEFLVSFYNNEISEKSEIFDDQFSVERPDGSNFTLKIRSTKLEDSAMYFCASRDRSSGANVLTFGAGSRLTVL.

This clonotype was detected many times. Written as DNA, the CDR3 is TGTGCCAGCAGTATAAAGTTAGTCGCTGAAGCTTTCTTT. It codes for CASSIKLVAEAFF. The rearrangement links TRBV2 to TRBJ1-1; D is unresolved. The ends were cut back, 5 bases at V and 6 bases at J, with 13 bases in the middle. The CDR3 is 13 amino acids. Per the germline V gene, CDR1 is SNHLY and CDR2 is FYNNEI.

This clonotype has a count of ten or more. The V call is TRBV9, the J call TRBJ1-1; no firm D call. This CDR3 is built from 13 residues. Germline assignment: CDR1 SGDLS and CDR2 YYNGEE. V was clipped by 3 bases and J by 4 bases, with 10 bases between them. The CDR3 reads CASSAQPSTEAFF. The CDR3, as DNA: TGTGCCAGCAGCGCACAGCCGAGCACTGAAGCTTTCTTT.

The chain carries TRBV2 and TRBJ2-1; 10 bases are a match to TRBD2. V dropped 6 bases and J dropped 0; count of bases not matched to a gene: 8. Germline CDR1 and CDR2: SNHLY and FYNNEI. CDR3 length: 17 amino acids. CDR3 protein: CASSVAGGLSSYNEQFF. The CDR3 DNA reads as TGTGCCAGCAGCGTAGCGGGGGGTCTAAGCTCCTACAATGAGCAGTTCTTC.

Notes on this clonotype: One end of the junction is discordant with germline, which a read error may explain. This chain uses TRBV6-1 with TRBJ2-1; no firm D call. The germline gives CDR1 MNHNS, CDR2 SASEGT. The CDR3 spans 15 residues. The chain's CDR3 is CAISDPGAAYNEQFF. In DNA, the CDR3 is TGTGCCATCAGTGACCCCGGCGCGGCTTACAATGAGCAGTTCTTC.

The chain has TRBV6-1 and TRBJ2-7; D may match TRBD1 or TRBD2 (5 bases each). CDR3 length equals 14 residues. V dropped 8 bases and J dropped 3 bases, with 17 bases sitting between them. Germline assignment: CDR1 MNHNS and CDR2 SASEGT. The CDR3 DNA reads TGTGCCAGCGCCAGGGTCGGGATCGACTACGAGCAGTACTTC. It translates to CASARVGIDYEQYF.

This clonotype was seen just once. V usage is TRBV18 and J usage is TRBJ2-1; TRBD2 matches at 10 bases. Germline V lookup: CDR1 KGHSH, CDR2 LQKENI. The V gene end was trimmed by 2 bases and the J gene end by 0 bases; junction bases not matched to a gene: 7. The CDR3 extends over 18 amino acids. This chain's CDR3 is CASSPTSGIISSYNEQFF. DNA for the CDR3: TGTGCCAGCTCACCAACTAGCGGGATTATTAGCTCCTACAATGAGCAGTTCTTC. Together with reference TRBV18 and TRBJ2-1, the CDR3 gives the full variable domain: NAGVMQNPRHLVRRRGQEARLRCSPMKGHSHVYWYRQLPEEGLKFMVYLQKENIIDESGMPKERFSAEFPKEGPSILRIQQVVRGDSAAYFCASSPTSGIISSYNEQFFGPGTRLTVL.

This clonotype was detected ten times or more. The chain carries TRBV3-1 and TRBJ2-1; 8 bases align to TRBD2. The CDR3 extends over 19 amino acids. The junction had 19 bases not matched to a gene; V was cut back by 1 base and J by 8 bases. Germline CDR1 is LGHDT and CDR2 is YNNKEL (reference sequence). CDR3 protein: CASSQVLGLVRGGFDEQFF. CDR3 in DNA: TGTGCCAGCAGCCAAGTACTGGGACTAGTCCGCGGGGGCTTCGATGAGCAGTTCTTC.

This clonotype was seen ten or more times. This chain joins TRBV2 and TRBJ2-1; 7 bases align to TRBD1. V trimming: 10 bases; J trimming: 15 bases; junction bases outside the gene matches: 12. Germline loops: CDR1 SNHLY, CDR2 FYNNEI. This CDR3 has 11 residues. The CDR3 nucleotides read TGTGCCATACGAGGCAGGGGGATACCGTTCTTC. Its protein product is CAIRGRGIPFF.

This clonotype has ten or more counts. The chain combines TRBV28 with TRBJ2-1; D may be TRBD1 (7 bases). Germline V gives CDR1 MDHEN, CDR2 SYDVKM. The ends were cut back, 6 bases at V and 7 bases at J, with 19 bases in the middle. The CDR3 length is 15 residues. CDR3 region: CASSPLLTGRNEQFF. CDR3 coding DNA: TGTGCCAGCAGCCCTCTCCTGACAGGGAGGAATGAGCAGTTCTTC.

This clonotype appeared many times. The genes are TRBV2 and TRBJ1-5, with D possibly matching TRBD1 (5 bases). V gave up 6 bases and J gave up 10 bases, with 19 bases separating them. The CDR3 covers 14 residues. Per the germline V gene, CDR1 is SNHLY and CDR2 is FYNNEI. DNA for the CDR3: TGTGCCAGCAGCGGGACGGGTGAGATCAGCCCCCAGCATTTT. It codes for CASSGTGEISPQHF.